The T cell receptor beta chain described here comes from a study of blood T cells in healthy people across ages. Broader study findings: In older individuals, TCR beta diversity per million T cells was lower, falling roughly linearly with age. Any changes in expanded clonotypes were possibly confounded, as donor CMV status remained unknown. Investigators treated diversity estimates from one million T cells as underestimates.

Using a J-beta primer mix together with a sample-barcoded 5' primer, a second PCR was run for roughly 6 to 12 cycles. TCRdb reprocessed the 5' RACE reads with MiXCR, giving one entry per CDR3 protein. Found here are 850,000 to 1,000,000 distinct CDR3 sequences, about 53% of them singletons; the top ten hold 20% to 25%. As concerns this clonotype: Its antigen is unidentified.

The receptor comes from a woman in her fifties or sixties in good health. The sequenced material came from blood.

CDR3 sequence (DNA): TGCAGTGCTAGATTCAGCGGGAGAATAAACACCGGGGAGCTGTTTTTT. Its translation is CSARFSGRINTGELFF. This chain joins TRBV20-1 and TRBJ2-2; 8 bases line up with TRBD2. The CDR3 has 16 residues. Germline V CDR1 and CDR2: DFQATT, SNEGSKA (reference sequence). Germline trimming cut 2 bases from V and 2 bases from J; bases unmatched to any gene: 7.